A selection of T cell receptor beta chains follows, all from one sample in a study of identical twins. Each CDR3 protein gets one entry after TCRdb re-called the 5' RACE reads with MiXCR. The sample includes 640,000 or so distinct CDR3 sequences, 5.5% to 6.5% of them seen just once. Sequencing was carried out using naive T cells sorted from blood. All receptors come from a man younger than 35 in good health. The CDR3 runs from the conserved cysteine through the conserved F or W.

j_gene: TRBJ2-5
v_gene: TRBV11-2
CDR3aa: CASSLPGLARETQYF

j_gene: TRBJ1-1
v_gene: TRBV12-3/TRBV12-4
CDR3aa: CASSGGGGTEAFF

j_gene: TRBJ1-6
v_gene: TRBV7-2
CDR3aa: CASSSRDRYNSPLHF

j_gene: TRBJ1-6
v_gene: TRBV6-5
CDR3aa: CASGWQPNSPLHF

j_gene: TRBJ2-1
v_gene: TRBV3-1
CDR3aa: CASSQPRGLAALDEQFF

j_gene: TRBJ2-1
v_gene: TRBV7-8
CDR3aa: CASSSRLLYNEQFF

j_gene: TRBJ2-7
v_gene: TRBV7-2
CDR3aa: CASSSSSGRAGEQYF

j_gene: TRBJ1-5
v_gene: TRBV7-9
CDR3aa: CASSLSGGDQPQHF

j_gene: TRBJ2-2
v_gene: TRBV12-5
CDR3aa: CASGEGLAGELFF

j_gene: TRBJ2-4
v_gene: TRBV5-1
CDR3aa: CASSLGTGPIIEGIQYF

j_gene: TRBJ2-3
v_gene: TRBV28
CDR3aa: CASSSETDTQYF

j_gene: TRBJ1-1
v_gene: TRBV6-9
CDR3aa: CASSYNRGSMNTEAFF

j_gene: TRBJ2-7
v_gene: TRBV27
CDR3aa: CASTSYDGTESSYEQYF

j_gene: TRBJ2-1
v_gene: TRBV14
CDR3aa: CASSQDEDRAPYNEQFF

j_gene: TRBJ1-4
v_gene: TRBV6-1
CDR3aa: CASTPIDAVPEKLFF

j_gene: TRBJ1-1
v_gene: TRBV12-3/TRBV12-4
CDR3aa: CASRVDRGPEAFF

j_gene: TRBJ2-2
v_gene: TRBV6-5
CDR3aa: CASSYRFGLQVGELFF

j_gene: TRBJ2-1
v_gene: TRBV4-1
CDR3aa: CASSLSANSYNEQFF

j_gene: TRBJ2-3
v_gene: TRBV6-5
CDR3aa: CASWGGADTQYF

j_gene: TRBJ2-1
v_gene: TRBV24-1
CDR3aa: CATSDPTSGSTYNEQFF

j_gene: TRBJ2-5
v_gene: TRBV2
CDR3aa: CASSASGFQETQYF

j_gene: TRBJ1-5
v_gene: TRBV3-1
CDR3aa: CASSSHSLNQPQHF

j_gene: TRBJ2-4
v_gene: TRBV4-3
CDR3aa: CASSQGTGADIQYF

j_gene: TRBJ2-1
v_gene: TRBV24-1
CDR3aa: CATSDSGLAGAPDNEQFF

j_gene: TRBJ2-1
v_gene: TRBV5-1
CDR3aa: CASSLSGRAIYNEQFF

j_gene: TRBJ2-2
v_gene: TRBV5-6
CDR3aa: CASSLYGTSGSSGELFF

j_gene: TRBJ1-1
v_gene: TRBV12-3/TRBV12-4
CDR3aa: CASSSETEAFF

j_gene: TRBJ2-7
v_gene: TRBV12-3/TRBV12-4
CDR3aa: CASSLASLPGTYEQYF

j_gene: TRBJ2-7
v_gene: TRBV3-1
CDR3aa: CASSQGSSYEQYF

j_gene: TRBJ2-2
v_gene: TRBV6-2/TRBV6-3
CDR3aa: CASSVLSNTGELFF

j_gene: TRBJ2-7
v_gene: TRBV18
CDR3aa: CASSPLDSFYEQYF

j_gene: TRBJ2-1
v_gene: TRBV6-2/TRBV6-3
CDR3aa: CASRRLAGGDNEQFF